A selection of T cell receptor beta chains follows, all from one sample in a study of T and B cells in COVID-19 patients. TCRdb re-called the multiplex PCR reads with MiXCR, one entry per CDR3 protein. The table records about 15,000 distinct CDR3 sequences, about 30% of them present only once. Sequencing input: blood. The source is a human donor who had recovered from COVID-19. Both conserved end residues are part of each CDR3. Fields, in order: J gene, clone size, V gene, D gene, CDR3 DNA, CDR3 protein. A D gene is named only where the DNA matches it firmly. The size field is filled for only some rows; it gives once, few, many or a size class.

j_gene: TRBJ1-5
abundance: .
v_gene: TRBV19
d_gene: .
CDR3nt: TGTGCCAGTAGTGTGCTGAATCAGCCCCAGCATTTT
CDR3aa: CASSVLNQPQHF

j_gene: TRBJ1-5
abundance: few
v_gene: TRBV30
d_gene: .
CDR3nt: TGTGCCTGGAGTCGGGGGGCAGGTCAGCCCCAGCATTTT
CDR3aa: CAWSRGAGQPQHF

j_gene: TRBJ2-1
abundance: many
v_gene: TRBV13
d_gene: .
CDR3nt: TGTGCCAGCAGCTTAGAAACCTTGGGGGTTCCTGAGCAGTTCTTC
CDR3aa: CASSLETLGVPEQFF

j_gene: TRBJ2-7
abundance: medium-sized
v_gene: TRBV29-1
d_gene: TRBD1
CDR3nt: TGCAGCGGTCGACAGGGGTGGGGGACCTACGAGCAGTACTTC
CDR3aa: CSGRQGWGTYEQYF

j_gene: TRBJ1-2
abundance: few
v_gene: TRBV6-5
d_gene: .
CDR3nt: TGTGCCAGCAGTTACTCAGGGGGTCAGCAAGGCTATGGCTACACCTTC
CDR3aa: CASSYSGGQQGYGYTF

j_gene: TRBJ1-1
abundance: many
v_gene: TRBV19
d_gene: TRBD1
CDR3nt: TGTGCCAGTAGTATAAAAGGACAGGGGGCGGACACTGAAGCTTTCTTT
CDR3aa: CASSIKGQGADTEAFF

j_gene: TRBJ2-5
abundance: few
v_gene: TRBV5-1
d_gene: TRBD1
CDR3nt: TGTGCCAGCAGCTCACCAAGCGGACAGGGGGATAAAGAGACCCAGTACTTC
CDR3aa: CASSSPSGQGDKETQYF

j_gene: TRBJ2-2
abundance: .
v_gene: TRBV27
d_gene: .
CDR3nt: TGTGCCAGCAGCCATAACACCGGGGAGCTGTTTTTT
CDR3aa: CASSHNTGELFF

j_gene: TRBJ2-7
abundance: few
v_gene: TRBV6-1
d_gene: .
CDR3nt: TGTGCCAGCAGTGAAAACGGGATAAGCTACGAGCAGTACTTC
CDR3aa: CASSENGISYEQYF

j_gene: TRBJ2-3
abundance: .
v_gene: TRBV7-2
d_gene: .
CDR3nt: TGTGCCAGCAGCGCCTCCTCCCGCACAGATACGCAGTATTTT
CDR3aa: CASSASSRTDTQYF

j_gene: TRBJ1-4
abundance: .
v_gene: TRBV5-5
d_gene: .
CDR3nt: TGTGCCAGCAGCTTCGATGCCAGGGTGGATGAAAAAATGTTTTTT
CDR3aa: CASSFDARVDEKMFF

j_gene: TRBJ2-3
abundance: .
v_gene: TRBV20-1
d_gene: .
CDR3nt: TGCAGTGCCACCCCCAGGCTAGCCAACACAGATACGCAGTATTTT
CDR3aa: CSATPRLANTDTQYF

j_gene: TRBJ2-2
abundance: few
v_gene: TRBV5-1
d_gene: TRBD2
CDR3nt: TGCGCCAGCAGCTTGGATGGCGGGGGGTACACCGGGGAGCTGTTTTTT
CDR3aa: CASSLDGGGYTGELFF

j_gene: TRBJ1-2
abundance: .
v_gene: TRBV20-1
d_gene: .
CDR3nt: TGCAGTGCTAGCGTGGGGGGGAATGGCTACACCTTC
CDR3aa: CSASVGGNGYTF

j_gene: TRBJ2-1
abundance: few
v_gene: TRBV6-6
d_gene: TRBD2
CDR3nt: TGTGCCAGCAGTTTAGCGGGGTCCTTTCATGAGCAGTTCTTC
CDR3aa: CASSLAGSFHEQFF

j_gene: TRBJ1-1
abundance: .
v_gene: TRBV6-1
d_gene: .
CDR3nt: TGTGCCAGCAGTGGGGATGGCAGACCTGAAGCTTTCTTT
CDR3aa: CASSGDGRPEAFF

j_gene: TRBJ1-4
abundance: few
v_gene: TRBV10-3
d_gene: .
CDR3nt: TGTGCCATCAGTGGAAAAACAGGAGTCGATGAAAAACTGTTTTTT
CDR3aa: CAISGKTGVDEKLFF

j_gene: TRBJ1-1
abundance: .
v_gene: TRBV7-9
d_gene: TRBD1
CDR3nt: TGTGCCAGCAGCTTAGAGGGCAGGGGGCGCACTGAAGCTTTCTTT
CDR3aa: CASSLEGRGRTEAFF

j_gene: TRBJ2-7
abundance: .
v_gene: TRBV5-6
d_gene: TRBD1
CDR3nt: TGCGCCAGCAGCTCGGTACAGGGGGGTTTTGGGGAGCAGTACTTC
CDR3aa: CASSSVQGGFGEQYF

j_gene: TRBJ2-7
abundance: .
v_gene: TRBV5-1
d_gene: TRBD2
CDR3nt: TGCGCCAGCAGCTTCGGACTAGCGGATTCCTACGAGCAGTACTTC
CDR3aa: CASSFGLADSYEQYF

j_gene: TRBJ1-6
abundance: few
v_gene: TRBV6-5
d_gene: .
CDR3nt: TGTGCCAGCAGTTACCGGGGGTTCCGCCGAGGGTCCTATAATTCACCCCTCCACTTT
CDR3aa: CASSYRGFRRGSYNSPLHF

j_gene: TRBJ1-4
abundance: medium-sized
v_gene: TRBV19
d_gene: .
CDR3nt: TGTGCCAGTAGTACCCAAACGGTAGGGAATGAAAAACTGTTTTTT
CDR3aa: CASSTQTVGNEKLFF

j_gene: TRBJ1-1
abundance: few
v_gene: TRBV27
d_gene: .
CDR3nt: TGTGCCAGCAGTTGGGGGGGCAGTGAAGCTTTCTTT
CDR3aa: CASSWGGSEAFF

j_gene: TRBJ1-2
abundance: .
v_gene: TRBV19
d_gene: TRBD1
CDR3nt: TGTGCCAGTAGTACGGGACAGGGGGCATGGTATGGCTACACCTTC
CDR3aa: CASSTGQGAWYGYTF

j_gene: TRBJ2-7
abundance: medium-sized
v_gene: TRBV19
d_gene: TRBD1
CDR3nt: TGTGCGTCCGGGACAGGCGCCTACGAGCAGTACTTC
CDR3aa: CASGTGAYEQYF

j_gene: TRBJ2-7
abundance: .
v_gene: TRBV7-6
d_gene: .
CDR3nt: TGTGCCAGCAGCTTACGAAGGGAGGCTCCCTACGAGCAGTACTTC
CDR3aa: CASSLRREAPYEQYF

j_gene: TRBJ2-3
abundance: medium-sized
v_gene: TRBV29-1
d_gene: .
CDR3nt: TGCAGCGTTTGGAGGGCGACAGATACGCAGTATTTT
CDR3aa: CSVWRATDTQYF

j_gene: TRBJ1-5
abundance: .
v_gene: TRBV6-2/TRBV6-3
d_gene: .
CDR3nt: TGTGCCAGCAGCCCCGGGACTAGCAATCAGCCCCAGCATTTT
CDR3aa: CASSPGTSNQPQHF

j_gene: TRBJ2-7
abundance: .
v_gene: TRBV30
d_gene: .
CDR3nt: TGTGCCTGGAGAATGCAACCTCTAAGGGGCTACGAGCAGTACTTC
CDR3aa: CAWRMQPLRGYEQYF

j_gene: TRBJ2-5
abundance: few
v_gene: TRBV5-1
d_gene: .
CDR3nt: TGCGCCAGCAGCATGGAGGCAGAGACCCAGTACTTC
CDR3aa: CASSMEAETQYF

j_gene: TRBJ1-1
abundance: few
v_gene: TRBV12-3/TRBV12-4
d_gene: .
CDR3nt: TGTGCCAGCAGTTCTACCGGACTGGCCGGAACTGAAGCTTTCTTT
CDR3aa: CASSSTGLAGTEAFF

j_gene: TRBJ1-2
abundance: .
v_gene: TRBV6-1
d_gene: .
CDR3nt: TGTGCCAGCAGTCCCGGGACGTCCCCCTACTTCCCATATGGCTACACCTTC
CDR3aa: CASSPGTSPYFPYGYTF

j_gene: TRBJ1-1
abundance: .
v_gene: TRBV6-2/TRBV6-3
d_gene: .
CDR3nt: TGTGCCAGCAGTTACGGTGGATTTGGGCGGACGATGAACACTGAAGCTTTCTTT
CDR3aa: CASSYGGFGRTMNTEAFF

j_gene: TRBJ1-2
abundance: .
v_gene: TRBV11-3
d_gene: .
CDR3nt: TGTGCCAGCAGCGGAGGCATGTATGGCTACACCTTC
CDR3aa: CASSGGMYGYTF

j_gene: TRBJ2-7
abundance: .
v_gene: TRBV6-1
d_gene: TRBD2
CDR3nt: TGTGCCAGCAGTGACTTAGCGGGCCGCTACGAGCAGTACTTC
CDR3aa: CASSDLAGRYEQYF

j_gene: TRBJ2-7
abundance: .
v_gene: TRBV18
d_gene: TRBD1
CDR3nt: TGTGCCAGCAAGACAGGGGGCAACGAGCAGTACTTC
CDR3aa: CASKTGGNEQYF

j_gene: TRBJ1-1
abundance: once
v_gene: TRBV13
d_gene: .
CDR3nt: TGTGCCAGCAGCTTATTAGGGTCCATGAACACTGAAGCTTTCTTT
CDR3aa: CASSLLGSMNTEAFF

j_gene: TRBJ1-2
abundance: medium-sized
v_gene: TRBV19
d_gene: TRBD1
CDR3nt: TGTGCCAGTAGGACAGGGGGCGGCTATGGCTACACCTTC
CDR3aa: CASRTGGGYGYTF

j_gene: TRBJ2-3
abundance: .
v_gene: TRBV6-2/TRBV6-3
d_gene: TRBD2
CDR3nt: TGTGCCACCGGACTAGCGGGGATCACAGATACGCAGTATTTT
CDR3aa: CATGLAGITDTQYF

j_gene: TRBJ1-2
abundance: .
v_gene: TRBV5-1
d_gene: .
CDR3nt: TGCGCCAGCGGACCTCAGCACTATGGCTACACCTTC
CDR3aa: CASGPQHYGYTF

j_gene: TRBJ1-1
abundance: .
v_gene: TRBV7-6
d_gene: TRBD1
CDR3nt: TGTGCCAGCAGCTTTCACAGGGGGCGCGTAGACACTGAAGCTTTCTTT
CDR3aa: CASSFHRGRVDTEAFF

j_gene: TRBJ2-1
abundance: .
v_gene: TRBV19
d_gene: .
CDR3nt: TGTGCCAGCAGGTCCGGGTGGGGGGCGTACAATGAGCAGTTCTTC
CDR3aa: CASRSGWGAYNEQFF

j_gene: TRBJ1-6
abundance: few
v_gene: TRBV18
d_gene: TRBD1
CDR3nt: TGTGCCAGCTCAACAGACAGGGCGGGGCAAACCACCCTCCACTTT
CDR3aa: CASSTDRAGQTTLHF

j_gene: TRBJ2-5
abundance: medium-sized
v_gene: TRBV30
d_gene: .
CDR3nt: TGTGCCTGGAATCCAGGGGTGGCCCAGTACTTC
CDR3aa: CAWNPGVAQYF

j_gene: TRBJ2-1
abundance: many
v_gene: TRBV27
d_gene: TRBD2
CDR3nt: TGTGCCAGCAGTTTTGCCGGACTAGCGGGAGGAGGTGAGCAGTTCTTC
CDR3aa: CASSFAGLAGGGEQFF

j_gene: TRBJ1-3
abundance: .
v_gene: TRBV7-9
d_gene: .
CDR3nt: TGTGCCAGCAGCTTAATGACGTCCTACTCTGGAAACACCATATATTTT
CDR3aa: CASSLMTSYSGNTIYF

j_gene: TRBJ2-5
abundance: .
v_gene: TRBV4-3
d_gene: .
CDR3nt: TGCGCCAGCAGCCAAGCCCAGGGTAGGCAAGAGACCCAGTACTTC
CDR3aa: CASSQAQGRQETQYF

j_gene: TRBJ1-5
abundance: few
v_gene: TRBV30
d_gene: TRBD1
CDR3nt: TGTGCCTGGAAGGATCAGGGGGGAAATCATCCCCAGCATTTT
CDR3aa: CAWKDQGGNHPQHF

j_gene: TRBJ2-2
abundance: many
v_gene: TRBV5-4
d_gene: .
CDR3nt: TGTGCCAGCAGCTCTGGGGGGTCCGGGGAGCTGTTTTTT
CDR3aa: CASSSGGSGELFF

j_gene: TRBJ1-3
abundance: .
v_gene: TRBV11-3
d_gene: .
CDR3nt: TGTGCCAGCAGCTTAGAGACGGTCTCTGGAAACACCATATATTTT
CDR3aa: CASSLETVSGNTIYF

j_gene: TRBJ1-1
abundance: .
v_gene: TRBV6-6
d_gene: .
CDR3nt: TGTGCCAGCAGTCAACGACAGCTTTCGGACAGAGAGATGAGAATTTTCCCCACTGAAGCTTTCTTT
CDR3aa: CASSQRQLSDREMRIFPTEAFF

j_gene: TRBJ1-2
abundance: many
v_gene: TRBV18
d_gene: .
CDR3nt: TGTGCCAGCTCACCGATCCGGGGTTTGGGCTACACCTTC
CDR3aa: CASSPIRGLGYTF

j_gene: TRBJ2-2
abundance: medium-sized
v_gene: TRBV5-4
d_gene: .
CDR3nt: TGTGCCAGCAGCGGGGACCTCGGGCACGGGGAGCTGTTTTTT
CDR3aa: CASSGDLGHGELFF

j_gene: TRBJ2-6
abundance: many
v_gene: TRBV5-5
d_gene: .
CDR3nt: TGTGCCAGCAGCTTGGATCGGTCCCTCTCTGGGGCCAACGTCCTGACTTTC
CDR3aa: CASSLDRSLSGANVLTF

j_gene: TRBJ2-5
abundance: .
v_gene: TRBV5-6
d_gene: .
CDR3nt: TGCGCCAGCAGCCAAGACGTCGAAGAGACCCAGTACTTC
CDR3aa: CASSQDVEETQYF

j_gene: TRBJ2-1
abundance: medium-sized
v_gene: TRBV19
d_gene: TRBD2
CDR3nt: TGTGCCAGTAGTACCCAACCGGGGGGAGATGAGCAGTTCTTC
CDR3aa: CASSTQPGGDEQFF

j_gene: TRBJ2-3
abundance: .
v_gene: TRBV6-2/TRBV6-3
d_gene: TRBD2
CDR3nt: TGTGCCAGCAAGGCGGGAGGAACAGATACGCAGTATTTT
CDR3aa: CASKAGGTDTQYF

j_gene: TRBJ1-3
abundance: many
v_gene: TRBV19
d_gene: .
CDR3nt: TGTGCCAGTAAAACAGGCGTAGCTACTGGAAACACCATATATTTT
CDR3aa: CASKTGVATGNTIYF